Listed here are 17 T cell receptor beta chains from one sample, sequenced in a study of T cells in Graves' hyperthyroidism and ophthalmopathy. RNA transcripts gave rise to amplified TCR beta CDR3 regions. Using the HTBI primer set, a first-round RT-PCR was run on the TCR CDR3. Using its own MiXCR run on the multiplex PCR reads, TCRdb lists one record per CDR3 protein. The table records hundreds of thousands of distinct CDR3 sequences, 20% of them present only once. Sequencing input: blood. These receptors were obtained from a man aged 40-55 years with Graves' ophthalmopathy.

This clonotype turned up a few times. This chain connects TRBV6-1 to TRBJ1-1, with TRBD1 matching over 8 bases. This CDR3 is built from 16 residues. Germline values: CDR1 MNHNS, CDR2 SASEGT. Trimming removed 6 bases from V and 2 bases from J; junction bases left unmatched: 11. The CDR3 is CASSPLLTGVNTEAFF. In DNA, the CDR3 is TGTGCCAGCAGCCCCCTCTTGACAGGGGTTAACACTGAAGCTTTCTTT.

This clonotype was found once. It may be a read error: a sequence one base away is much more abundant. The chain joins TRBV12-3 or TRBV12-4 to TRBJ2-1, with D perhaps matching TRBD2 (6 bases). V was clipped by 3 bases and J by 5 bases, with 14 bases between them. The CDR3 totals 15 residues. The CDR3 sequence: CASSFSGVSHNEQFF. The CDR3 DNA sequence: TGTGCCAGCAGTTTTTCGGGAGTATCCCACAATGAGCAGTTCTTC.

This clonotype was detected many times. The chain carries TRBV28 and TRBJ2-1; D not certain. V lost 5 bases and J 2 bases, leaving 13 bases between the germline ends. Germline-derived CDR1 and CDR2 are MDHEN and SYDVKM. This CDR3 contains 15 residues. CDR3 region: CASSPLASTYNEQFF. The CDR3 DNA follows: TGTGCCAGCAGTCCCTTAGCATCTACCTACAATGAGCAGTTCTTC.

In DNA form, the CDR3 reads TGTGCCAGCAGTGAGCGGGACTTGTCGGAGCAGTACTTC. Amino acids: CASSERDLSEQYF. The chain has TRBV5-8 and TRBJ2-7, with 7 nucleotides matching TRBD2. CDR1 and CDR2 (germline): SGHTS, YDEGEE. V dropped 5 bases and J dropped 7; count of bases not matched to a gene: 9. This CDR3 has 13 residues.

V and J are TRBV6-2 or TRBV6-3 and TRBJ2-7; weak D call: TRBD1 (6 bases). Germline values: CDR1 MNHEY, CDR2 SVGEGT. Trimming stripped 4 bases from V and 0 bases from J, with 13 bases between. The CDR3 runs 15 residues. CDR3 protein: CASSSYSTGSYEQYF. CDR3 DNA sequence: TGTGCCAGCAGTTCCTATTCGACAGGCTCCTACGAGCAGTACTTC.

This clonotype was detected only once. V and J are TRBV19 and TRBJ2-7, with D maybe TRBD1 (6 bases). The germline V gene has CDR1 LNHDA and CDR2 SQIVND (reference sequence). The CDR3 runs 14 residues. Trimming shortened V by 11 bases and J by 0 bases, and 17 bases separated the two germline ends. CDR3 sequence reads: CAGPERDTSYEQYF. The CDR3 DNA reads TGTGCCGGCCCGGAGAGGGACACCTCCTACGAGCAGTACTTC.

This clonotype was seen repeatedly, ten times or more. This chain joins TRBV30 and TRBJ1-4; no clear D gene. The germline V and J ends were trimmed by 7 bases and 4 bases, with 10 bases remaining between them. The CDR3 is 12 residues long. Per germline, CDR1 GTSNPN and CDR2 SVGIG (reference sequence). Written as DNA, the CDR3 is TGTGCCTTTCGGATATTTAATGAAAAACTGTTTTTT. This encodes CAFRIFNEKLFF.

J is TRBJ1-5 and V is TRBV19, with D possibly being TRBD1 (6 bases). CDR3 length: 16 residues. Trimming cost V 3 bases and J 5 bases, with 17 bases left between them. The germline gives CDR1 LNHDA, CDR2 SQIVND (reference sequence). In DNA, the CDR3 is TGTGCCAGTAGTATTGATCCCGGGACAAGAGATCAGCCCCAGCATTTT. Residues: CASSIDPGTRDQPQHF.

The chain joins TRBV6-1 to TRBJ2-7; perhaps D is TRBD1 or TRBD2 (5 bases each). V lost 3 bases to trimming and J lost 2 bases, with 11 bases between them. From germline, CDR1 is MNHNS and CDR2 SASEGT. The CDR3 covers 14 residues. CDR3 bases: TGTGCCAGCAGTGAGGGGGAGCCAGCCTACGAGCAGTACTTC. Translation gives CASSEGEPAYEQYF.

This clonotype was picked up many times. The chain combines TRBV10-3 with TRBJ1-1; D gene ambiguous. Per the germline V gene, CDR1 is ENHRY and CDR2 is SYGVKD. The CDR3 is 13 amino acids. V lost 7 bases and J 1 base, leaving 10 bases between the germline ends. CDR3 nucleotides: TGTGCCATCACTGGCTCTGGGAACACTGAAGCTTTCTTT. This gives the protein CAITGSGNTEAFF.

This clonotype has at least ten counts. The CDR3 DNA reads as TGTGCCAGCAGCCCGCGTCGGCGGGAGCTGGAGACCCAGTACTTC. It yields the protein CASSPRRRELETQYF. The chain links TRBV11-2 to TRBJ2-5; TRBD2 aligns across 7 bases. The J segment lost 5 bases and the V segment lost 5 bases, leaving 11 bases of the junction unmatched. The CDR3 is made up of 15 amino acids. Germline-derived CDR1 and CDR2 are SGHAT and FQNNGV.

Turning to this clonotype: A much larger clone sits a single nucleotide away, making a read error possible. The V call is TRBV7-2, the J call TRBJ1-2; TRBD1 matches at 11 bases. CDR1 is SGHTA, CDR2 FQGNSA, per germline. The CDR3 consists of 15 residues. This chain's CDR3 is CASSFGQGANHGYTF. The CDR3 DNA sequence: TGTGCCAGCAGTTTTGGACAGGGGGCTAACCATGGCTACACCTTC.

The chain recombines TRBV29-1 with TRBJ2-1; 8 bases align to TRBD2. The V gene's germline CDR1 is SQVTM and CDR2 ANQGSEA. The CDR3 extends over 14 amino acids. After removal of 4 bases from V and 10 bases from J, the junction contained 12 bases not matched to a gene. This CDR3 is CSVARLASVGEQFF. The CDR3 region has the DNA TGCAGCGTTGCCCGACTAGCGTCCGTAGGGGAGCAGTTCTTC.

The V and J genes are TRBV6-1 and TRBJ2-1; D ambiguous. CDR3 length equals 14 residues. CDR1 and CDR2 (germline): MNHNS, SASEGT. Trimming left V 2 bases short and J 8 bases short, with 13 bases between. The CDR3 bases are TGTGCCAGCAGTGAAACGGCCTCAGGATATGAGCAGTTCTTC. This sequence encodes CASSETASGYEQFF.

The chain joins TRBV18 to TRBJ2-3; D is perhaps TRBD1 (5 bases). Germline V gene data show CDR1 as KGHSH and CDR2 as LQKENI. This CDR3 is 12 amino acids long. Trimming cost V 3 bases and J 5 bases, with 6 bases left between them. The CDR3 coding sequence is TGTGCCAGCTCACCGACAGAAGATACGCAGTATTTT. Translation: CASSPTEDTQYF.

This chain joins TRBV11-2 and TRBJ2-7; D gene uncertain. Germline V gene sequence: CDR1 SGHAT, CDR2 FQNNGV. Trimming took 0 bases from V and 1 from J, leaving 10 bases between them. This CDR3 is built from 15 residues. The CDR3 DNA reads as TGTGCCAGCAGCTTAGACGCGGCGTTTTCCTACGAGCAGTACTTC. Protein product: CASSLDAAFSYEQYF.

The chain links TRBV7-2 to TRBJ2-5; D uncertain. From germline, CDR1 is SGHTA and CDR2 FQGNSA. The CDR3 sequence is 13 residues long. V lost 2 bases, J lost 5 bases, and 9 bases lay in between. CDR3 sequence (DNA): TGTGCCAGCAGCTTACAGGTCGGGGAGACCCAGTACTTC. It translates to CASSLQVGETQYF.